The entry below gives a single T cell receptor beta chain sequence along with its context. The target antigen is unknown. This record comes from a study of siplizumab effects on memory and regulatory T cells. Libraries were prepared by immunoSEQ multiplex PCR; TCRdb keeps only in-frame clonotypes and omits some of them. The repertoire holds 15,000 to 25,000 clones, with about 45% as singletons. Germline CDR1 is SGHAT and CDR2 is FQDESV (reference sequence). CDR3 length equals 15 residues. Trimming pared 4 bases from V and 0 bases from J, leaving 9 bases between. Findings and limits, study-wide: The mean Treg-derived percentage of mappable alloreactive CD4+ clones was 55% to 80% with siplizumab compared with roughly 30% in controls. A major contribution to the alloresponse seemed to be made by naive T cells, which seemed more diverse than memory cells. Suppressive capability of dividing Tregs from siplizumab cultures went unverified. Naive or memory phenotype was unassignable for roughly 80-96% of proliferating CD4+ or CD8+ clones.

Coculture of mixed lymphocyte reaction cells was performed at 37°C for less than 7 days. The receptor was derived from a human donor in good health; the cells came from an allogeneic mixed lymphocyte reaction. Some clones in this sample may be carry-over from other donors' samples. Sequencing was carried out using CFSE-low (dividing) CD4+ T cells sorted from an allogeneic mixed lymphocyte reaction. This chain links TRBV11-1 with TRBJ2-2; D is perhaps TRBD2 (6 bases). In nucleotides, the CDR3 is TGTGCCAGCAGCTCAGCGGGTTCGAACACCGGGGAGCTGTTTTTT. Protein: CASSSAGSNTGELFF.